Listed below are T cell receptor beta chains from one sample, sequenced in a study of early T cells in non-severe SARS-CoV-2 infection. TCRdb re-called the 5' RACE reads through MiXCR, storing one row per CDR3 protein. The sample includes about 42,000 distinct CDR3 sequences, about 7% of them seen just once. Material: whole blood. The receptor set was obtained from an adult who was a healthcare worker with PCR-confirmed SARS-CoV-2 infection or an uninfected control (not recorded which). Both conserved end residues are part of each CDR3. D genes are given only for firm matches. The size entry is marked missing in some rows and otherwise reads once, few, many or a size class.

clone size: .
V gene: TRBV3-1
J gene: TRBJ2-1
CDR3 length: 12
D gene: .
CDR3 DNA: TGTGCCAGCAGCCCGAGAGGGGATGAGCAGTTCTTC
CDR3 protein: CASSPRGDEQFF

clone size: many
V gene: TRBV3-1
J gene: TRBJ1-1
CDR3 length: 14
D gene: .
CDR3 DNA: TGTGCCAGCAGCCAAGGAGGCAGAAACACTGAAGCTTTCTTT
CDR3 protein: CASSQGGRNTEAFF

clone size: few
V gene: TRBV19
J gene: TRBJ1-5
CDR3 length: 13
D gene: TRBD1
CDR3 DNA: TGTGCCTCGACAGGGACTAACAATCAGCCCCAGCATTTT
CDR3 protein: CASTGTNNQPQHF

clone size: few
V gene: TRBV21-1
J gene: TRBJ2-7
CDR3 length: 14
D gene: .
CDR3 DNA: TGTGCCAGCAGCAAGGTTCAGGGAAGAAGCGAGCAGTACTTC
CDR3 protein: CASSKVQGRSEQYF

clone size: many
V gene: TRBV5-1
J gene: TRBJ2-1
CDR3 length: 13
D gene: .
CDR3 DNA: TGCGCCAGCAGCTTGGAAGGGGTCCATGAGCAGTTCTTC
CDR3 protein: CASSLEGVHEQFF

clone size: many
V gene: TRBV5-1
J gene: TRBJ2-1
CDR3 length: 15
D gene: .
CDR3 DNA: TGCGCCAGCAGCTTGTGGGGGCTCTCCTACAATGAGCAGTTCTTC
CDR3 protein: CASSLWGLSYNEQFF

clone size: .
V gene: TRBV19
J gene: TRBJ1-2
CDR3 length: 13
D gene: .
CDR3 DNA: TGTGCCAGTAGATCGGACGTAAGCTATGGCTACACCTTC
CDR3 protein: CASRSDVSYGYTF

clone size: .
V gene: TRBV12-3/TRBV12-4
J gene: TRBJ1-2
CDR3 length: 13
D gene: TRBD1
CDR3 DNA: TGTGCCAGCAGTTCGACAGGGGGCTATGGCTACACCTTC
CDR3 protein: CASSSTGGYGYTF

clone size: .
V gene: TRBV27
J gene: TRBJ2-7
CDR3 length: 17
D gene: .
CDR3 DNA: TGTGCCAGCAGTTTATCTCTTGGGGGGGGGCTCAACTACGAGCAGTACTTC
CDR3 protein: CASSLSLGGGLNYEQYF

clone size: .
V gene: TRBV29-1
J gene: TRBJ2-1
CDR3 length: 16
D gene: TRBD1
CDR3 DNA: TGCAGCGCCAAACCACGGGGGACAGGGGTAATGTATGAGAAGTTCTTC
CDR3 protein: CSAKPRGTGVMYEKFF

clone size: .
V gene: TRBV12-3/TRBV12-4
J gene: TRBJ1-6
CDR3 length: 15
D gene: .
CDR3 DNA: TGTGCCAGCAGTTTAACAGAGTCGTATAATTCACCCCTCCACTTT
CDR3 protein: CASSLTESYNSPLHF

clone size: many
V gene: TRBV5-6
J gene: TRBJ2-7
CDR3 length: 13
D gene: .
CDR3 DNA: TGTGCCAGCAGCTTGGTGTCTGACTACGAGCAGTACTTC
CDR3 protein: CASSLVSDYEQYF

clone size: .
V gene: TRBV5-1
J gene: TRBJ2-7
CDR3 length: 16
D gene: TRBD1
CDR3 DNA: TGCGCCAGCAGCCTGGGACAGGGTATGCCTGGGCACGAGCAGTACTTC
CDR3 protein: CASSLGQGMPGHEQYF

clone size: many
V gene: TRBV5-1
J gene: TRBJ2-1
CDR3 length: 14
D gene: .
CDR3 DNA: TGCGCCAGCAGCTTGAAGGGAGGAATAAATGAGCAGTTCTTC
CDR3 protein: CASSLKGGINEQFF

clone size: many
V gene: TRBV27
J gene: TRBJ2-7
CDR3 length: 14
D gene: .
CDR3 DNA: TGTGCCAGCAGCATAAGACAGGAGGGATACGAGCAGTACTTC
CDR3 protein: CASSIRQEGYEQYF

clone size: many
V gene: TRBV5-5
J gene: TRBJ2-2
CDR3 length: 14
D gene: .
CDR3 DNA: TGTGCCAGCAGCTTGACAGCGAACACCGGGGAGCTGTTTTTT
CDR3 protein: CASSLTANTGELFF

clone size: .
V gene: TRBV7-9
J gene: TRBJ1-1
CDR3 length: 13
D gene: TRBD1
CDR3 DNA: TGTGCCAGCAGCTACCGGGACAGGGAAGAAGCTTTCTTT
CDR3 protein: CASSYRDREEAFF

clone size: many
V gene: TRBV7-3
J gene: TRBJ2-2
CDR3 length: 13
D gene: .
CDR3 DNA: TGTGCCAGCAGCGTGGGCCAGGACGGGGAGCTGTTTTTT
CDR3 protein: CASSVGQDGELFF

clone size: few
V gene: TRBV5-6
J gene: TRBJ2-7
CDR3 length: 16
D gene: TRBD2
CDR3 DNA: TGTGCCAGCAGCTTGCGCGGACGGGGGGGTTCCTACGAGCAGTACTTC
CDR3 protein: CASSLRGRGGSYEQYF

clone size: .
V gene: TRBV29-1
J gene: TRBJ2-1
CDR3 length: 13
D gene: TRBD2
CDR3 DNA: TGCAGCGTTGTAGGGACTAGGGGCAATGAGCAGTTCTTC
CDR3 protein: CSVVGTRGNEQFF

clone size: many
V gene: TRBV11-1
J gene: TRBJ2-1
CDR3 length: 14
D gene: .
CDR3 DNA: TGTGCCAGCAGCTTAGCGGGGAGAAACAATGAGCAGTTCTTC
CDR3 protein: CASSLAGRNNEQFF

clone size: few
V gene: TRBV7-6
J gene: TRBJ2-5
CDR3 length: 14
D gene: TRBD1
CDR3 DNA: TGTGCCAGCAGCTTTGGCAGGGGGCGTGAGACCCAGTACTTC
CDR3 protein: CASSFGRGRETQYF

clone size: many
V gene: TRBV7-9
J gene: TRBJ2-7
CDR3 length: 15
D gene: TRBD1
CDR3 DNA: TGTGCCAGCAGCCCATCGACAGGGGCTTTCTACGAGCAGTACTTC
CDR3 protein: CASSPSTGAFYEQYF

clone size: many
V gene: TRBV5-1
J gene: TRBJ2-3
CDR3 length: 14
D gene: .
CDR3 DNA: TGCGCCAGCAGCTTGGAGAAAAGCACAGATACGCAGTATTTT
CDR3 protein: CASSLEKSTDTQYF

clone size: many
V gene: TRBV13
J gene: TRBJ2-3
CDR3 length: 15
D gene: .
CDR3 DNA: TGTGCCAGCAGCCCGGAAGGGTATTACACAGATACGCAGTATTTT
CDR3 protein: CASSPEGYYTDTQYF

clone size: few
V gene: TRBV29-1
J gene: TRBJ2-1
CDR3 length: 14
D gene: TRBD2
CDR3 DNA: TGCAGCGTTGTACTAGCGGTCTCCTACAATGAGCAGTTCTTC
CDR3 protein: CSVVLAVSYNEQFF

clone size: few
V gene: TRBV9
J gene: TRBJ2-5
CDR3 length: 16
D gene: TRBD2
CDR3 DNA: TGTGCCAGCAGCGGCGGGGAGGGCGCGGGGCAAGAGACCCAGTACTTC
CDR3 protein: CASSGGEGAGQETQYF

clone size: few
V gene: TRBV4-2
J gene: TRBJ2-6
CDR3 length: 14
D gene: .
CDR3 DNA: TGTGCCAGCAGCTACAGGGATGGGGCCAACGTCCTGACTTTC
CDR3 protein: CASSYRDGANVLTF

clone size: few
V gene: TRBV20-1
J gene: TRBJ2-3
CDR3 length: 14
D gene: TRBD2
CDR3 DNA: TGCAGTGCTAGAGAGGGGACTAACACAGATACGCAGTATTTT
CDR3 protein: CSAREGTNTDTQYF

clone size: .
V gene: TRBV20-1
J gene: TRBJ2-4
CDR3 length: 13
D gene: TRBD1
CDR3 DNA: TGCAGTGCCCTGACAGGGGCCAAAAACATTCAGTACTTC
CDR3 protein: CSALTGAKNIQYF

clone size: many
V gene: TRBV19
J gene: TRBJ1-5
CDR3 length: 16
D gene: .
CDR3 DNA: TGTGCCAGTAGTATAGCTGGGATTCAAGGAAATCAGCCCCAGCATTTT
CDR3 protein: CASSIAGIQGNQPQHF

clone size: many
V gene: TRBV20-1
J gene: TRBJ2-1
CDR3 length: 14
D gene: .
CDR3 DNA: TGCAGTGCTAGATCAGCTAGCTCCTACAATGAGCAGTTCTTC
CDR3 protein: CSARSASSYNEQFF

clone size: .
V gene: TRBV12-3/TRBV12-4
J gene: TRBJ2-5
CDR3 length: 14
D gene: .
CDR3 DNA: TGTGCCAGCTCGCCGGGGACGATGATAGAGACCCAGTACTTC
CDR3 protein: CASSPGTMIETQYF

clone size: .
V gene: TRBV21-1
J gene: TRBJ2-4
CDR3 length: 10
D gene: .
CDR3 DNA: TGTGCCAGCAGCTTGAATCTGAAGTACTTC
CDR3 protein: CASSLNLKYF

clone size: .
V gene: TRBV20-1
J gene: TRBJ2-7
CDR3 length: 15
D gene: .
CDR3 DNA: TGCAGTGCTAGAGAGGAGGGACAGCTAGGCTACGAGCAGTACTTC
CDR3 protein: CSAREEGQLGYEQYF

clone size: few
V gene: TRBV18
J gene: TRBJ1-1
CDR3 length: 14
D gene: .
CDR3 DNA: TGTGCCAGCTCACCCCCGACTGGTTGGACTGAAGCTTTCTTT
CDR3 protein: CASSPPTGWTEAFF

clone size: many
V gene: TRBV19
J gene: TRBJ2-1
CDR3 length: 15
D gene: TRBD2
CDR3 DNA: TGTGCCAGTAGGTCTAGCGGGGGGGCCAACAATGAGCAGTTCTTC
CDR3 protein: CASRSSGGANNEQFF

clone size: few
V gene: TRBV10-2
J gene: TRBJ2-7
CDR3 length: 14
D gene: TRBD2
CDR3 DNA: TGCGCCAGCAGTCCTAGCGGGGGGGCCTACGAGCAGTACTTC
CDR3 protein: CASSPSGGAYEQYF

clone size: .
V gene: TRBV7-9
J gene: TRBJ2-7
CDR3 length: 14
D gene: TRBD1
CDR3 DNA: TGTGCCAGCAGCTTAGGACAGGGCGGGTACGAGCAGTACTTC
CDR3 protein: CASSLGQGGYEQYF

clone size: few
V gene: TRBV12-3/TRBV12-4
J gene: TRBJ1-5
CDR3 length: 16
D gene: TRBD1
CDR3 DNA: TGTGCCAGCACCTTGGGGACAGGGGGATCTTGGCAGCCCCAGCATTTT
CDR3 protein: CASTLGTGGSWQPQHF

clone size: many
V gene: TRBV10-2
J gene: TRBJ2-4
CDR3 length: 19
D gene: TRBD2
CDR3 DNA: TGCGCCAGCAGTGAGTCGACGGGACTAGCGGGGGTGGCCAAAAACATTCAGTACTTC
CDR3 protein: CASSESTGLAGVAKNIQYF

clone size: once
V gene: TRBV20-1
J gene: TRBJ2-7
CDR3 length: 13
D gene: .
CDR3 DNA: TGCAGTGCCCCTAGGGGGGGGGCGTACGAGCAGTACTTC
CDR3 protein: CSAPRGGAYEQYF

clone size: many
V gene: TRBV11-2
J gene: TRBJ2-1
CDR3 length: 20
D gene: .
CDR3 DNA: TGTGCCAGCAGCTTAGAGGGCGGCGGGGTTATCCCTAGCTCCTACAATGAGCAGTTCTTC
CDR3 protein: CASSLEGGGVIPSSYNEQFF

clone size: many
V gene: TRBV2
J gene: TRBJ2-1
CDR3 length: 15
D gene: .
CDR3 DNA: TGTGCCAGCAGTTCAGAGGGCGGGGTTTACAATGAGCAGTTCTTC
CDR3 protein: CASSSEGGVYNEQFF

clone size: many
V gene: TRBV27
J gene: TRBJ1-3
CDR3 length: 15
D gene: .
CDR3 DNA: TGTGCCAGCAGTTATAAGGGAATCTCTGGAAACACCATATATTTT
CDR3 protein: CASSYKGISGNTIYF

clone size: many
V gene: TRBV18
J gene: TRBJ2-5
CDR3 length: 16
D gene: TRBD2
CDR3 DNA: TGTGCCAGCTCGCCCCTAGCGGGGGGGCCAGAAGAGACCCAGTACTTC
CDR3 protein: CASSPLAGGPEETQYF